Listed below are T cell receptor beta chains from one sample, sequenced in a study of T cell repertoires in cytomegalovirus infection. Via MiXCR, TCRdb re-called the reads, giving one row per CDR3 protein. This table has approximately 500,000 distinct CDR3 sequences, 11% appearing once. The material sequenced was PBMCs. These receptors all stem from a human donor in good health (CMV status not recorded). Some clones in this sample may be carry-over from other donors' samples. Both conserved end residues are part of each CDR3. Fields, in order: clone size, D gene, J gene, V gene, CDR3 protein, CDR3 DNA. The D gene is left open where the match is weak. Size values are once, few and many counts, or a class for expanded clones, and some rows have none.

size: many
D: .
J: TRBJ2-2
V: TRBV2
CDR3: CASSASQGTRAGELFF
DNA: TGTGCCAGCAGTGCCTCACAGGGTACGCGAGCCGGGGAGCTGTTTTTT

size: .
D: .
J: TRBJ1-2
V: TRBV15
CDR3: CATSRVDGLHGYTF
DNA: TGTGCCACCAGCAGAGTGGACGGACTCCATGGCTACACCTTC

size: many
D: .
J: TRBJ1-3
V: TRBV12-3/TRBV12-4
CDR3: CASRVQSSGNTIYF
DNA: TGTGCCAGCAGGGTACAGTCCTCTGGAAACACCATATATTTT

size: many
D: .
J: TRBJ1-1
V: TRBV7-8
CDR3: CASTERLLARGENTEAFF
DNA: TGTGCCAGCACCGAACGGTTATTGGCCAGGGGAGAGAACACTGAAGCTTTCTTT

size: few
D: .
J: TRBJ1-2
V: TRBV12-3/TRBV12-4
CDR3: CASSQAWGYTF
DNA: TGTGCCAGCAGCCAGGCATGGGGCTACACCTTC

size: many
D: TRBD1
J: TRBJ1-1
V: TRBV10-3
CDR3: CAIRLPGGNTEAFF
DNA: TGTGCCATCAGATTGCCAGGGGGGAACACTGAAGCTTTCTTT

size: many
D: TRBD1
J: TRBJ1-1
V: TRBV7-2
CDR3: CASRKTGMNTEAFF
DNA: TGTGCCAGCCGCAAGACAGGGATGAACACTGAAGCTTTCTTT

size: many
D: TRBD1
J: TRBJ2-6
V: TRBV7-3
CDR3: CASSSDRWESLSSGANVLTF
DNA: TGTGCCAGCAGCTCGGACAGGTGGGAGAGCTTATCCTCTGGGGCCAACGTCCTGACTTTC

size: few
D: .
J: TRBJ2-1
V: TRBV20-1
CDR3: CSAPGGAVNEQFF
DNA: TGCAGTGCCCCCGGGGGCGCTGTAAATGAGCAGTTCTTC

size: many
D: .
J: TRBJ2-2
V: TRBV7-2
CDR3: CASSLRTGNTGELFF
DNA: TGTGCCAGCAGCTTGCGGACGGGGAACACCGGGGAGCTGTTTTTT

size: few
D: .
J: TRBJ2-7
V: TRBV3-1
CDR3: CASSQARFEQYF
DNA: TGTGCCAGCAGCCAGGCTCGCTTCGAGCAGTACTTC

size: .
D: .
J: TRBJ1-6
V: TRBV5-4
CDR3: CASSFEGHNSPLHF
DNA: TGTGCCAGCAGCTTCGAGGGTCATAATTCACCCCTCCACTTT

size: many
D: TRBD2
J: TRBJ2-1
V: TRBV7-9
CDR3: CASSLLTSGKTGFSYNEQFF
DNA: TGTGCCAGCAGCTTACTTACTAGCGGGAAGACAGGATTCTCCTACAATGAGCAGTTCTTC

size: .
D: .
J: TRBJ2-7
V: TRBV7-8
CDR3: CASSFTSDGSSYEQYF
DNA: TGTGCCAGCAGCTTCACCTCCGACGGTAGCTCCTACGAGCAGTACTTC

size: .
D: .
J: TRBJ1-2
V: TRBV5-5
CDR3: CASSLDPVSYGYTF
DNA: TGTGCCAGCAGCTTGGATCCAGTCAGCTATGGCTACACCTTC

size: many
D: TRBD1
J: TRBJ1-5
V: TRBV5-1
CDR3: CASSPGQGRNQPQHF
DNA: TGCGCCAGCAGCCCGGGACAGGGGAGGAATCAGCCCCAGCATTTT

size: many
D: .
J: TRBJ1-1
V: TRBV7-2
CDR3: CASSLNTAGTEAFF
DNA: TGTGCCAGCAGCCTCAACACGGCGGGCACTGAAGCTTTCTTT

size: .
D: .
J: TRBJ1-2
V: TRBV11-2
CDR3: CASSLSTEYGYTF
DNA: TGTGCCAGTTCCCTAAGCACAGAATATGGCTACACCTTC

size: .
D: .
J: TRBJ2-5
V: TRBV29-1
CDR3: CSVPGQNTQYF
DNA: TGCAGCGTTCCGGGACAAAATACCCAGTACTTC

size: .
D: TRBD1
J: TRBJ2-3
V: TRBV5-4
CDR3: CASSGTGLRTDTQYF
DNA: TGTGCCAGCAGCGGGACAGGCCTTCGCACAGATACGCAGTATTTT

size: many
D: TRBD2
J: TRBJ2-7
V: TRBV20-1
CDR3: CSASLSGMSYEQYF
DNA: TGCAGTGCTAGCCTTAGCGGGATGTCCTACGAGCAGTACTTC

size: .
D: .
J: TRBJ1-5
V: TRBV28
CDR3: CASSTGKISNQPQHF
DNA: TGTGCCAGCAGCACAGGGAAGATTAGCAATCAGCCCCAGCATTTT

size: .
D: .
J: TRBJ1-1
V: TRBV18
CDR3: CASSPNGSPTEAFF
DNA: TGTGCCAGCTCACCAAACGGGTCACCCACTGAAGCTTTCTTT

size: .
D: .
J: TRBJ2-2
V: TRBV12-3/TRBV12-4
CDR3: CASSSAEVRAEELFF
DNA: TGTGCCAGCAGTTCCGCAGAGGTTCGAGCCGAGGAGCTGTTTTTT

size: many
D: .
J: TRBJ2-7
V: TRBV7-2
CDR3: CASSLPQPPYEQYF
DNA: TGTGCCAGCAGCTTACCGCAGCCGCCCTACGAGCAGTACTTC

size: many
D: .
J: TRBJ2-2
V: TRBV27
CDR3: CASSRLGGTGELFF
DNA: TGTGCCAGCAGCCGCTTGGGGGGCACCGGGGAGCTGTTTTTT

size: few
D: .
J: TRBJ2-7
V: TRBV6-6
CDR3: CASRSLVVGTYEQYF
DNA: TGTGCCAGCAGATCCCTGGTAGTAGGGACCTACGAGCAGTACTTC

size: few
D: .
J: TRBJ2-5
V: TRBV6-5
CDR3: CASSYSVGDQETQYF
DNA: TGTGCCAGCAGTTACTCGGTGGGGGACCAAGAGACCCAGTACTTC

size: many
D: TRBD1
J: TRBJ1-5
V: TRBV6-2/TRBV6-3
CDR3: CASSRDRNPVAHF
DNA: TGTGCCAGCAGTCGGGACAGGAATCCGGTCGCGCATTTT

size: many
D: .
J: TRBJ2-1
V: TRBV10-3
CDR3: CAISESLAGANEQFF
DNA: TGTGCCATCAGTGAGTCGTTGGCGGGGGCCAATGAGCAGTTCTTC

size: few
D: TRBD2
J: TRBJ2-1
V: TRBV29-1
CDR3: CSVIPTSGTFYNEQFF
DNA: TGCAGCGTGATACCGACTAGCGGGACATTCTACAATGAGCAGTTCTTC

size: many
D: .
J: TRBJ2-6
V: TRBV13
CDR3: CASSLVVPDRNDSGANVLTF
DNA: TGTGCCAGCAGCTTAGTGGTACCGGACAGAAATGACTCTGGGGCCAACGTCCTGACTTTC

size: many
D: TRBD1
J: TRBJ1-1
V: TRBV25-1
CDR3: CASSEQGQIVPEAFF
DNA: TGTGCCAGCAGTGAACAGGGACAGATTGTCCCTGAAGCTTTCTTT

size: many
D: .
J: TRBJ2-1
V: TRBV9
CDR3: CASSATGAGYNEQFF
DNA: TGTGCCAGCAGCGCCACTGGGGCGGGCTACAATGAGCAGTTCTTC

size: many
D: .
J: TRBJ1-4
V: TRBV7-8
CDR3: CASSLAGAGEKLFF
DNA: TGTGCCAGCAGCTTAGCGGGGGCGGGTGAAAAACTGTTTTTT

size: few
D: TRBD1
J: TRBJ1-2
V: TRBV10-2
CDR3: CASSGDRAYGYTF
DNA: TGCGCCAGCAGCGGGGACAGAGCCTATGGCTACACCTTC

size: .
D: .
J: TRBJ2-1
V: TRBV5-1
CDR3: CASSLWASSSYNEQFF
DNA: TGCGCCAGCAGCTTGTGGGCTTCAAGCTCCTACAATGAGCAGTTCTTC

size: .
D: TRBD2
J: TRBJ2-5
V: TRBV4-2
CDR3: CASSQGPAGGQETQYF
DNA: TGTGCCAGCAGCCAAGGACCAGCGGGAGGGCAAGAGACCCAGTACTTC

size: many
D: TRBD1
J: TRBJ1-4
V: TRBV25-1
CDR3: CASREAGTGVSRRQKLFF
DNA: TGTGCCAGCAGAGAAGCGGGGACAGGGGTGTCACGGCGGCAAAAACTGTTTTTT

size: many
D: TRBD1
J: TRBJ2-1
V: TRBV28
CDR3: CASSPRGQASYNEQFF
DNA: TGTGCCAGCAGTCCTAGGGGACAGGCCTCCTACAATGAGCAGTTCTTC

size: many
D: .
J: TRBJ2-7
V: TRBV25-1
CDR3: CASSGLGGRSSYEQYF
DNA: TGTGCCAGCAGTGGCCTCGGAGGGCGGAGCTCCTACGAGCAGTACTTC

size: few
D: TRBD2
J: TRBJ2-3
V: TRBV5-1
CDR3: CASQLGQLAGATDTQYF
DNA: TGCGCCAGCCAGCTTGGGCAACTAGCGGGGGCTACAGATACGCAGTATTTT

size: .
D: TRBD2
J: TRBJ2-1
V: TRBV20-1
CDR3: CSARTSGSLYNEQFF
DNA: TGCAGTGCCAGGACTAGCGGGAGTCTCTACAATGAGCAGTTCTTC

size: few
D: TRBD2
J: TRBJ2-2
V: TRBV11-2
CDR3: CASRTSGTSGTGELFF
DNA: TGTGCCAGCAGGACCAGCGGGACTAGCGGCACCGGGGAGCTGTTTTTT

size: .
D: .
J: TRBJ2-7
V: TRBV20-1
CDR3: CSALSTESYEQYF
DNA: TGCAGTGCCCTTTCCACAGAGTCCTACGAGCAGTACTTC

size: many
D: .
J: TRBJ1-6
V: TRBV7-6
CDR3: CASSLIEEASPLHF
DNA: TGTGCCAGCAGCTTAATAGAAGAGGCTTCACCCCTCCACTTT

size: many
D: .
J: TRBJ1-2
V: TRBV19
CDR3: CASSRGPF
DNA: TGTGCCAGTAGTCGTGGGCCCTTC

size: .
D: TRBD1
J: TRBJ1-6
V: TRBV20-1
CDR3: CSARVGTANSPLHF
DNA: TGCAGTGCTAGAGTCGGGACAGCGAATTCACCCCTCCACTTT

size: many
D: .
J: TRBJ1-1
V: TRBV19
CDR3: CASSTTYGTEAFF
DNA: TGTGCCAGTAGTACAACTTATGGCACTGAAGCTTTCTTT

size: many
D: TRBD1
J: TRBJ2-2
V: TRBV7-8
CDR3: CASSPLGTANTGELFF
DNA: TGTGCCAGCAGCCCCCTTGGGACAGCCAACACCGGGGAGCTGTTTTTT